This T cell receptor beta chain was documented in a study of T cell clonality in common variable immunodeficiency. This clone was found many times. With the read ending 3 residues before the CDR3 end, the germline J gene is used to fill in that end. Measured with immunoSEQ multiplex PCR; TCRdb has only the in-frame clones, and not every one. The sample is made up of about 60,000 clones, none counted only once. This CDR3 comprises 14 residues. The germline CDR1 and CDR2 sequences are SGHNT and YYREEE (reference sequence). Losses at the gene ends were 4 bases for V and 6 bases for J; bases not matched to a gene: 6.

Material: peripheral blood mononuclear cells. V and J are TRBV5-4 and TRBJ2-1; the match to TRBD2 covers 8 bases. The receptor was isolated from a person aged 18 to 70 in good health. The CDR3 sequence: CASSPWTSLNEQFF. Partial CDR3 DNA: TGTGCCAGCAGCCCTTGGACTAGCCTCAATGAG.